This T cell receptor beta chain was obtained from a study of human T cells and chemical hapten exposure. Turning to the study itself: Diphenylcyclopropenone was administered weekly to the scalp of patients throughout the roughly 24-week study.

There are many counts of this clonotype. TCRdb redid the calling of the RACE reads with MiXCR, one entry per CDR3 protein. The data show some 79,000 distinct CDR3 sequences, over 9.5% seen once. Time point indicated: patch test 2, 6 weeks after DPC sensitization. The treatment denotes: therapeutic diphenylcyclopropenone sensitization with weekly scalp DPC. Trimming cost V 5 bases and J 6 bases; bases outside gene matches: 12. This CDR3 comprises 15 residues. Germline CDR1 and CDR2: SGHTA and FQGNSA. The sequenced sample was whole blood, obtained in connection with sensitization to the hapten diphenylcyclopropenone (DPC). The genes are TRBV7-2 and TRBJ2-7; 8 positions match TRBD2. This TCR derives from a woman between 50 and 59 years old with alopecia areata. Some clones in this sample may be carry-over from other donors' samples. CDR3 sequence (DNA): TGTGCCAGCAGCCCAGCAAGCGGGAGTCCCCTCGAGCAGTACTTC. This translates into CASSPASGSPLEQYF.